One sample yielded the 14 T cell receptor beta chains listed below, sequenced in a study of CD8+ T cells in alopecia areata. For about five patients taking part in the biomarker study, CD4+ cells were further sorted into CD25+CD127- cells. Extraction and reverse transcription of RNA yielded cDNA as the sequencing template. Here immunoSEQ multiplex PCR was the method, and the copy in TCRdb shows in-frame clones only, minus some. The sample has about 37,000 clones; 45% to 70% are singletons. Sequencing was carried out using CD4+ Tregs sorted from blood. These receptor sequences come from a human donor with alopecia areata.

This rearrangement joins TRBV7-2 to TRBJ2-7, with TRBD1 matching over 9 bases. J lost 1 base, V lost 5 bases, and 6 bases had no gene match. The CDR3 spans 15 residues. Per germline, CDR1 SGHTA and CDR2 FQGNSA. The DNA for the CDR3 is TGTGCCAGCAGCCCCCCCGGGACAGGGTCCTACGAGCAGTACTTC. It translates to CASSPPGTGSYEQYF.

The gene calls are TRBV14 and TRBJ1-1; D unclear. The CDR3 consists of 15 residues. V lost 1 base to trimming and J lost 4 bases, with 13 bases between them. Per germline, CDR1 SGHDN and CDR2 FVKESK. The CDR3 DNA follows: TGTGCCAGCAGCCAAGTAAGAGGGTACGGCACTGAAGCTTTCTTT. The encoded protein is CASSQVRGYGTEAFF.

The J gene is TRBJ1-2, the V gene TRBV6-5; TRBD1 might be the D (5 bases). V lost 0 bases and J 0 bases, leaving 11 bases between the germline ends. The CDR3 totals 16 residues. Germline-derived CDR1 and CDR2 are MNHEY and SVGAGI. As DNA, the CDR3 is TGTGCCAGCAGTTACTCAGTGGGACTCACTAACTATGGCTACACCTTC. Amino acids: CASSYSVGLTNYGYTF.

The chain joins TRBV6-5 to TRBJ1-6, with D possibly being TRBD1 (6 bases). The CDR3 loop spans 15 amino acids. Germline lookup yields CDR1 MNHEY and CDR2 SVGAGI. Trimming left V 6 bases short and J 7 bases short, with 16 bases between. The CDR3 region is CASSRGGPRNSPLHF. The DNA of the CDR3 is TGTGCCAGCAGCCGCGGGGGGCCTAGGAATTCACCCCTCCACTTT.

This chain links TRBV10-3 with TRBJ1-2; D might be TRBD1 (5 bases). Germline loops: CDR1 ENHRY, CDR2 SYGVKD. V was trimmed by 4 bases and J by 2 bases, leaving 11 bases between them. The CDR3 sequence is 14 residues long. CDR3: CAISATGRNYGYTF. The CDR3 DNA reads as TGTGCCATCAGTGCGACGGGACGCAACTATGGCTACACCTTC.

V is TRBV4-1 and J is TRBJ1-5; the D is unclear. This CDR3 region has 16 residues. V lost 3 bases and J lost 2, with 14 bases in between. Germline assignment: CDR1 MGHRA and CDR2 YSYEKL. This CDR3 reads CASSHSGRGRNQPQHF. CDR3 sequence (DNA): TGCGCCAGCAGCCATAGCGGGAGAGGTCGCAATCAGCCCCAGCATTTT.

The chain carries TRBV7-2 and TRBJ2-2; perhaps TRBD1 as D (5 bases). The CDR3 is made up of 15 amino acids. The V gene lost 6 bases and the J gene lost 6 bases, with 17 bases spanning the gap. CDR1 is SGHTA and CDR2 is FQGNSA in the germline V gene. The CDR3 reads CASRNGPGFAGELFF. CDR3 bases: TGTGCCAGCAGGAACGGGCCAGGGTTCGCCGGGGAGCTGTTTTTT.

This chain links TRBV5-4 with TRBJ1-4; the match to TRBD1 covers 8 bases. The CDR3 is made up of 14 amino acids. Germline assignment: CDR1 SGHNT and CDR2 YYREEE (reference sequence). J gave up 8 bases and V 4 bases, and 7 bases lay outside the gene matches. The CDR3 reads CASSLQGATEKLFF. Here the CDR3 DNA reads TGTGCCAGCAGCCTTCAGGGGGCGACGGAAAAACTGTTTTTT.

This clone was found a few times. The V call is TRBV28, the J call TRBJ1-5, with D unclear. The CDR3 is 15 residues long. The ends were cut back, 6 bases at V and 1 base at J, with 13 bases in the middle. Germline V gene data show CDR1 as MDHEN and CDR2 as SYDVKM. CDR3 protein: CASSIRGSSNQPQHF. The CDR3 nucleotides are TGTGCCAGCAGCATCAGAGGGTCCAGCAATCAGCCCCAGCATTTT.

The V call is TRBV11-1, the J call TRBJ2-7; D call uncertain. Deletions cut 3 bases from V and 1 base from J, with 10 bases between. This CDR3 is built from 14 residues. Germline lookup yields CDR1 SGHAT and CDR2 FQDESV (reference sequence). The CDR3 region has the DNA TGTGCCAGCAGCTTCGCCCCAGATTCCTACGAGCAGTACTTC. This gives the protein CASSFAPDSYEQYF.

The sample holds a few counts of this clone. The CDR3 sequence is CASSSSTGQYTGELFF. CDR3 in DNA: TGTGCCAGCAGCTCTAGCACGGGACAGTACACCGGGGAGCTGTTTTTT. V is TRBV7-2 and J is TRBJ2-2; 7 bases align to TRBD1. This CDR3 comprises 16 residues. Unmatched junction bases numbered 8, after V lost 4 bases and J lost 3 bases. In germline, CDR1 is SGHTA, CDR2 FQGNSA.

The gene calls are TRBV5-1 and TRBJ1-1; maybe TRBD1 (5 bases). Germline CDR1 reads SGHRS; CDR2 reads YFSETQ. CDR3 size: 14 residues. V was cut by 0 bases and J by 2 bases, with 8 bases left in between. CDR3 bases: TGCGCCAGCAGCTTGGGACAGCGTAACACTGAAGCTTTCTTT. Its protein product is CASSLGQRNTEAFF.

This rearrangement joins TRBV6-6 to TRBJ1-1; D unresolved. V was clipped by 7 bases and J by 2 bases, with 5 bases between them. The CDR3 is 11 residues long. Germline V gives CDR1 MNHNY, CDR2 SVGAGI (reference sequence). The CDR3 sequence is CASTRNTEAFF. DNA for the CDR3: TGTGCCAGCACCCGTAACACTGAAGCTTTCTTT.

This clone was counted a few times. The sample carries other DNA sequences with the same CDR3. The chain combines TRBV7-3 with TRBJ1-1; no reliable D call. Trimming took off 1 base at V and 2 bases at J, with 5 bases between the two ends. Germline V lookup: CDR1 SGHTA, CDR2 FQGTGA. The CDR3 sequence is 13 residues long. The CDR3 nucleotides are TGTGCCAGCAGCTTAAGAGGTAACACTGAAGCTTTCTTT. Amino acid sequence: CASSLRGNTEAFF.